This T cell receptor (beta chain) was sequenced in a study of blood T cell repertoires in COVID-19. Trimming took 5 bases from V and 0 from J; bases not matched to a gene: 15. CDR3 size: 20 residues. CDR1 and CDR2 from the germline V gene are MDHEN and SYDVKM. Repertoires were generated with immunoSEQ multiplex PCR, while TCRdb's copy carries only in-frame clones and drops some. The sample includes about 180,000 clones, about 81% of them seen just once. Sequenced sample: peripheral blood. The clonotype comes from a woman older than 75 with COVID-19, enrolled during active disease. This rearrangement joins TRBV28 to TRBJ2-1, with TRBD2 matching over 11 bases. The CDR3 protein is CASSIIVTSGIRSSYNEQFF. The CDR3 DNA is TGTGCCAGCAGTATAATAGTGACTAGCGGGATCAGGAGCTCCTACAATGAGCAGTTCTTC. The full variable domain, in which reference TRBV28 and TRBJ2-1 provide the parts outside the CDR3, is DVKVTQSSRYLVKRTGEKVFLECVQDMDHENMFWYRQDPGLGLRLIYFSYDVKMKEKGDIPEGYSVSREKKERFSLILESASTNQTSMYLCASSIIVTSGIRSSYNEQFFGPGTRLTVL.